This T cell receptor beta chain was documented in a study of blood T cell repertoires in COVID-19. Measured with immunoSEQ multiplex PCR; TCRdb has only the in-frame clones, and not every one. The sample shows 87,000 or so clones, around 86% of them seen only once. V dropped 3 bases and J dropped 3; count of bases not matched to a gene: 12. The CDR3 has 17 residues. Germline lookup yields CDR1 LGHDT and CDR2 YNNKEL (reference sequence). The receptor was isolated from a man in his forties with acute or convalescent COVID-19. The sample was peripheral blood. V gene TRBV3-1 (or the pseudogene TRBV3-2) combines with J gene TRBJ2-7, with TRBD2 matching 9 bases. The CDR3, as DNA: TGTGCCAGCAGCCATTTATTAGAGCGGGGGGATAACTACGAGCAGTACTTC. Encoded protein: CASSHLLERGDNYEQYF.